This T cell receptor (beta chain) was recorded in a study of CD8 T cells in ankylosing spondylitis. Study-level findings and limits: Existing reports had already noted some motif variants in reactive arthritis synovial fluid and blood. Researchers reportedly found disease-linked clones significantly enriched in matched ankylosing spondylitis synovial fluid. There was a TCR beta motif, made of several highly homologous variants, that appeared characteristic of ankylosing spondylitis blood.

Using quantitative 5'-RACE with molecular barcodes, the authors made TCR beta libraries. TCRdb reprocessed the 5' RACE reads with MiXCR, giving one entry per CDR3 protein. The table lists 470,000 or so distinct CDR3 sequences, more than 25% of them singletons, with approximately 1% in the top ten. The CDR3 is made up of 16 amino acids. CDR1 and CDR2 (germline): SQVTM, ANQGSEA. Concerning this clonotype: The antigen remains undetermined. The junction departs from the called germline gene at one end, perhaps through a read error.

Sequenced: blood, either unsorted or a sorted T cell fraction (not recorded which). The V and J genes are TRBV29-1 and TRBJ1-3; D is unclear. This TCR was sampled from a male donor with ankylosing spondylitis. The CDR3 here is CSVQVFRSDSGNTTYF. DNA for the CDR3: TGCAGCGTTCAGGTCTTTCGCTCGGACTCTGGAAACACCACATATTTT.